The entry below gives a single T cell receptor beta chain sequence along with its context. This clone was detected once. This receptor's antigen is unknown. No base quality values were provided; no much bigger clone lies one nucleotide off. Reading the germline V gene (reference sequence) gives CDR1 SGHNT and CDR2 YYREEE. The V end loses 7 bases and the J end loses 4 bases, and a stretch of 11 bases separates them. The CDR3 spans 12 residues, from the cysteine through the phenylalanine. Only CDR3 DNA remains: 36 bases, in frame from the first base. The library relied on the immunoSEQ multiplex PCR assay. TCRdb mirrors the immuneACCESS table, restricted to in-frame sequences. Some clones are absent from its copies; in checked studies, under half trace to an unresolved V gene, and the reason for the others is unknown. In all, the sample holds 170,000 or so clones, and 90% of those were seen once. The leading ten clones occupy 1.3% to 1.5% of the sample.

These data are taken from a study of control samples from healthy donors and cancer patients (TCRdb year 2020). The TCR sequence derives from a woman aged 50 to 60 in good health. The sample comprised blood. The chain is made from TRBV5-4 and TRBJ1-2; TRBD1 is possibly the D segment (6 matching bases). The CDR3 protein: CASLGAGYGYTF. The DNA sequence follows: TGTGCCAGCCTGGGGGCAGGCTATGGCTACACCTTC.